This is a list of T cell receptor beta chains from one sample in a study of T-cell reconstitution after alpha-beta-depleted transplantation in children. TCRdb re-called the PCR reads with MiXCR, one entry per CDR3 protein. The table has around 490,000 distinct CDR3 sequences, about an eighth seen once. This specimen consisted of PBMCs, mostly from graft donor cells, obtained 180 days after TCRalphabeta/CD19-depleted stem cell transplant. The receptors stem from a female patient aged 2-10 years who had a stem cell transplant for aplastic anemia, so the T cells may come from the graft donor. CDR3s leave out the opening cysteine and the closing phenylalanine or tryptophan. Fields, in order: CDR3 protein, J gene, V gene, clone size, D gene. The D gene is left open where the match is weak. Rows give clone size only sometimes, using once, few, many, or a class for an expanded clone.

CDR3 protein: ASSSLPDRGPETQY; J gene: TRBJ2-5; V gene: TRBV7-2; clone size: -; D gene: TRBD1
CDR3 protein: ASSLFAGQLYNEQF; J gene: TRBJ2-1; V gene: TRBV28; clone size: many; D gene: -
CDR3 protein: ASTGLAGGGTSYNEQF; J gene: TRBJ2-1; V gene: TRBV9; clone size: -; D gene: TRBD2
CDR3 protein: ASSWGAGLNTDTQY; J gene: TRBJ2-3; V gene: TRBV6-2/TRBV6-3; clone size: -; D gene: -
CDR3 protein: ASSLEWGRQGEAF; J gene: TRBJ1-1; V gene: TRBV5-1; clone size: -; D gene: -
CDR3 protein: ASTRQGNTEAF; J gene: TRBJ1-1; V gene: TRBV5-1; clone size: many; D gene: TRBD1
CDR3 protein: ASSRGQTNTEAF; J gene: TRBJ1-1; V gene: TRBV3-1; clone size: -; D gene: TRBD1
CDR3 protein: SELTPGHTEAF; J gene: TRBJ1-1; V gene: TRBV29-1; clone size: few; D gene: -
CDR3 protein: ASSWGAGPGTEAF; J gene: TRBJ1-1; V gene: TRBV12-3/TRBV12-4; clone size: -; D gene: -
CDR3 protein: ASSSSDRGRMGDYGYT; J gene: TRBJ1-2; V gene: TRBV11-1; clone size: few; D gene: TRBD1
CDR3 protein: ASSPPRQETQY; J gene: TRBJ2-5; V gene: TRBV7-9; clone size: -; D gene: -
CDR3 protein: ASTQDRVAAF; J gene: TRBJ1-1; V gene: TRBV12-3/TRBV12-4; clone size: -; D gene: TRBD1
CDR3 protein: ASSLVLAGVHEQF; J gene: TRBJ2-1; V gene: TRBV6-5; clone size: -; D gene: TRBD2